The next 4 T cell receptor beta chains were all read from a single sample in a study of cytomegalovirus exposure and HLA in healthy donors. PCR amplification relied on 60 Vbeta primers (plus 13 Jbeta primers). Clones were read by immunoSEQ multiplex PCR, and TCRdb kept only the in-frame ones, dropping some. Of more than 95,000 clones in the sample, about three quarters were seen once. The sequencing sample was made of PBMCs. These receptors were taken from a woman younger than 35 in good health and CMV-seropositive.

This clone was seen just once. This chain's CDR3 is CASSVGLADQETQYF. CDR3 DNA: TGTGCCAGCAGCGTAGGGCTAGCGGACCAAGAGACCCAGTACTTC. The chain joins TRBV9 to TRBJ2-5; 7 nucleotides agree with TRBD2. CDR1 is SGDLS, CDR2 YYNGEE, per germline. The CDR3 has 15 amino acids. V gave up 0 bases and J gave up 0 bases; unmatched junction bases: 2.

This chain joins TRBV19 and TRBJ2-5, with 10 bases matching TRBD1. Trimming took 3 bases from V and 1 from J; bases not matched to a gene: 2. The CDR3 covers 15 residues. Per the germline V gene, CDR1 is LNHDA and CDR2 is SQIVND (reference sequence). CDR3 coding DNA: TGTGCCAGTAGTATCCGGACAGGGGGCCAAGAGACCCAGTACTTC. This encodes CASSIRTGGQETQYF.

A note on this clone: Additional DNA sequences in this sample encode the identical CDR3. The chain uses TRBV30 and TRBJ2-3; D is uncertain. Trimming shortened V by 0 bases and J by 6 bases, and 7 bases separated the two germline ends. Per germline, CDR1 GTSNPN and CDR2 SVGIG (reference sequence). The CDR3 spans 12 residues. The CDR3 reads CAWSVGGDTQYF. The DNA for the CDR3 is TGTGCCTGGAGTGTAGGCGGCGATACGCAGTATTTT.

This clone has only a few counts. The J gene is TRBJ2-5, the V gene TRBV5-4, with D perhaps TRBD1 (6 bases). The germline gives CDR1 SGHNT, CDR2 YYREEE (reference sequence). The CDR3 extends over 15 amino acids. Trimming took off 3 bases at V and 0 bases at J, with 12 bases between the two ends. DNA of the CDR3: TGTGCCAGCAGCTCTCGGGACACATACCAAGAGACCCAGTACTTC. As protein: CASSSRDTYQETQYF.